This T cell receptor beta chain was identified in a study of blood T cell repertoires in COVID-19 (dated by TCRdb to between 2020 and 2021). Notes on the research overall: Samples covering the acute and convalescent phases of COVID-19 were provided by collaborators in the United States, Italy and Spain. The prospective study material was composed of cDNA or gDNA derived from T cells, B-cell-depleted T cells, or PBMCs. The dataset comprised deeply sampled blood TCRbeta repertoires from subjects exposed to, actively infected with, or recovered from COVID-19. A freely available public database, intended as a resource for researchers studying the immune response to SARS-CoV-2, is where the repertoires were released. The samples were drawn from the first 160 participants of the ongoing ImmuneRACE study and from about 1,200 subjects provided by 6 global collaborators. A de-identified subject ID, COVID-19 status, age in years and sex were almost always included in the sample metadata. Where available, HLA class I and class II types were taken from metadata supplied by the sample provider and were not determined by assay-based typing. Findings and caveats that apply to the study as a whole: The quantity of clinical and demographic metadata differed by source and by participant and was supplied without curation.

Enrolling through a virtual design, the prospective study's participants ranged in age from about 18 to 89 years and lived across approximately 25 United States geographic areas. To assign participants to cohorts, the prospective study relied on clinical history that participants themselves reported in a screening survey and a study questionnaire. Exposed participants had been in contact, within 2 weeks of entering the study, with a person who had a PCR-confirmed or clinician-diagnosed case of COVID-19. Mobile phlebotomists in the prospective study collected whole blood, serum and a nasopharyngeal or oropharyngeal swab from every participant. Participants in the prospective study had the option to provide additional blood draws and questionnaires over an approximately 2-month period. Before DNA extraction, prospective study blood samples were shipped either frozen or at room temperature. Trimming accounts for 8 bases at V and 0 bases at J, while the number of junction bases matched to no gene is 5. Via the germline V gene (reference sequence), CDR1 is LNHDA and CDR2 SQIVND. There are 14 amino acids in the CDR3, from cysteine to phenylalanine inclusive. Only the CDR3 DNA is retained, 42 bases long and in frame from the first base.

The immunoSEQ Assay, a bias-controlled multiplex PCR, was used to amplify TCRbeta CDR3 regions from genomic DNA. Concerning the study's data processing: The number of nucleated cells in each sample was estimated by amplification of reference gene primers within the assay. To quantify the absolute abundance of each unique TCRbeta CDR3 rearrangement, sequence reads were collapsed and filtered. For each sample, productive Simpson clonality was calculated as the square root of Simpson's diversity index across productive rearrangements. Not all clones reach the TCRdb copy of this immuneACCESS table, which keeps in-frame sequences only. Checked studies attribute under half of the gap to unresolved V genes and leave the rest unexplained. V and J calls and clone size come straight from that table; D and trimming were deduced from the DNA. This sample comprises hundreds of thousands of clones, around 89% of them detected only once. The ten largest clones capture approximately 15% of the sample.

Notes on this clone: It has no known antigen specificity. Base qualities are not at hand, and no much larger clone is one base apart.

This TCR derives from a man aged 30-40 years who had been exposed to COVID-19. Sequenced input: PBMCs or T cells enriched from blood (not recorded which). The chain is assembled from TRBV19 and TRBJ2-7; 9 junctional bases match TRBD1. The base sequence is TGTGCCAGTGGATCGGACAGGGGCTCCTACGAGCAGTACTTC. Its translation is CASGSDRGSYEQYF. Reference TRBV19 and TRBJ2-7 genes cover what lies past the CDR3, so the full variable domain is DGGITQSPKYLFRKEGQNVTLSCEQNLNHDAMYWYRQDPGQGLRLIYYSQIVNDFQKGDIAEGYSVSREKKESFPLTVTSAQKNPTAFYLCASGSDRGSYEQYFGPGTRLTVT.